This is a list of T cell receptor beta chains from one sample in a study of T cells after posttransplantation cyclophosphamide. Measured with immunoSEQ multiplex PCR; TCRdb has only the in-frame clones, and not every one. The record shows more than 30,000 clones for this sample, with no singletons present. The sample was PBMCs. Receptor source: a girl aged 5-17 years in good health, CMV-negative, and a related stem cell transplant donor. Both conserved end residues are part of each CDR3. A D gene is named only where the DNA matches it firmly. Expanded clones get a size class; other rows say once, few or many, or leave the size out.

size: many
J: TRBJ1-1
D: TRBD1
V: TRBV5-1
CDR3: CASSLKGAGNTEAFF
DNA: TGCGCCAGCAGCTTGAAGGGGGCGGGGAACACTGAAGCTTTCTTT

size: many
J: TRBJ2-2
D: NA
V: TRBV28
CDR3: CASSRSWTGELFF
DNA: TGTGCCAGCAGTCGGAGTTGGACCGGGGAGCTGTTTTTT

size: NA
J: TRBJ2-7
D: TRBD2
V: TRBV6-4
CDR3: CASSGGSGNTYEQYF
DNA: TGTGCCAGCAGTGGGGGTAGCGGGAACACCTACGAGCAGTACTTC

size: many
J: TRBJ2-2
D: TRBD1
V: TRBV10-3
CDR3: CAISESTGVTGELFF
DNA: TGTGCCATCAGTGAGTCGACAGGGGTGACCGGGGAGCTGTTTTTT

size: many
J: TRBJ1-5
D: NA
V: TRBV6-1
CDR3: CASSNVGRGNQPQHF
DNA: TGTGCCAGCAGTAACGTAGGGAGGGGCAATCAGCCCCAGCATTTT

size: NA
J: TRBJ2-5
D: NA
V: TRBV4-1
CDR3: CASSPPSYREETQYF
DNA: TGCGCCAGCAGCCCCCCATCATACAGGGAAGAGACCCAGTACTTC

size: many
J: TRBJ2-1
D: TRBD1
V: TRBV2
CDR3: CASSASGTVGEQFF
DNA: TGTGCCAGCAGCGCTTCCGGGACAGTCGGTGAGCAGTTCTTC

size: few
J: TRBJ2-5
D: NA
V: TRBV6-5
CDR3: CASSSDDWAGGETQYF
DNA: TGTGCCAGCAGTTCCGACGATTGGGCCGGGGGAGAGACCCAGTACTTC

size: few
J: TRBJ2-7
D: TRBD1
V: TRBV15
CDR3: CATSRDRQGANEQYF
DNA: TGTGCCACCAGCAGAGATCGACAGGGGGCGAACGAGCAGTACTTC

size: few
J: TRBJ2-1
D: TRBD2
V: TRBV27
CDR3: CASSSSGRGDEQFF
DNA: TGTGCCAGCAGCTCTAGCGGGAGGGGCGATGAGCAGTTCTTC

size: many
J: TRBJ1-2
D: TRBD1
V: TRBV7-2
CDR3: CASSSRDSATFYYGYTF
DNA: TGTGCCAGCAGCTCTAGGGACAGCGCCACTTTCTATTATGGCTACACCTTC

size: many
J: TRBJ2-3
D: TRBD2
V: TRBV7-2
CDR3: CASSLGGTRTDTQYF
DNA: TGTGCCAGCAGCCTCGGGGGGACTAGAACAGATACGCAGTATTTT

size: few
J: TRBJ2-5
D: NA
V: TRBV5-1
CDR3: CASSQAGTGGQETQYF
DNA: TGCGCCAGCAGCCAAGCGGGTACAGGCGGCCAAGAGACCCAGTACTTC

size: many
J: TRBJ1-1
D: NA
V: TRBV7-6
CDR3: CASSTRTGEAFF
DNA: TGTGCCAGCAGCACGCGGACGGGGGAGGCTTTCTTT

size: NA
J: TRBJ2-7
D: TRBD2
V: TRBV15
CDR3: CATSRVPLAGRDEQYF
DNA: TGTGCCACCAGCAGAGTCCCCCTAGCGGGGAGAGACGAGCAGTACTTC

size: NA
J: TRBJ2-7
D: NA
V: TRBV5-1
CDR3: CASSRPGESHEQYF
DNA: TGCGCCAGCAGCCGTCCGGGGGAAAGCCACGAGCAGTACTTC

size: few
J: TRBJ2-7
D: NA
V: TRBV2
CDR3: CASSPSGSYEQYF
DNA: TGTGCCAGCAGTCCCAGCGGTTCATACGAGCAGTACTTC

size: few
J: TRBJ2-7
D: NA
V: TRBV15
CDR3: CATSRNSRRSSYEQYF
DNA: TGTGCCACCAGCAGAAATAGCCGGAGGAGCTCCTACGAGCAGTACTTC

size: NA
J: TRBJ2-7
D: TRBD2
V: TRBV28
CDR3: CASSQLAGDPYEQYF
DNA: TGTGCCAGCAGCCAACTAGCGGGAGACCCCTACGAGCAGTACTTC

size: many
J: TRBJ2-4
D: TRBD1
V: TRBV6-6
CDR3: CASSSAGTENIQYF
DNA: TGTGCCAGCAGTTCCGCCGGGACAGAAAACATTCAGTACTTC

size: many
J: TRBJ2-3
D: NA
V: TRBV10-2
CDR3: CASRGLGLADTQYF
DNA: TGCGCCAGCAGGGGTCTCGGCCTAGCAGATACGCAGTATTTT

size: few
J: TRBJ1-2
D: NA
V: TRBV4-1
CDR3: CASSQGTNNYGYTF
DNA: TGCGCCAGCAGCCAAGGGACAAATAACTATGGCTACACCTTC

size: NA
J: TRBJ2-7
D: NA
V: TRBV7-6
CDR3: CASSSATGSEQYF
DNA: TGTGCCAGCAGCTCAGCAACAGGGTCCGAGCAGTACTTC

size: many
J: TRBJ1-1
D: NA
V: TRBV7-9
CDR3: CASSFPMAAFF
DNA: TGTGCCAGCAGCTTTCCGATGGCCGCTTTCTTT

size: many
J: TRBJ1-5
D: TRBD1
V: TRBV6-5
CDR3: CASTPDRANQPQHF
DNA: TGTGCCAGCACCCCGGACAGGGCAAATCAGCCCCAGCATTTT

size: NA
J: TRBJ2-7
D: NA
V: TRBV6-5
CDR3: CASSYGDTDSYEQYF
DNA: TGTGCCAGCAGTTACGGGGACACAGACTCCTACGAGCAGTACTTC

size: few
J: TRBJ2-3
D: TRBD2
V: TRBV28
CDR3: CASSYGTSGADTQYF
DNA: TGTGCCAGCAGCTACGGGACTAGCGGGGCAGATACGCAGTATTTT

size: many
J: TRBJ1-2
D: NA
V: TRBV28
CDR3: CASSLFGRVAIGYTF
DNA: TGTGCCAGCAGTTTATTCGGCAGGGTAGCCATTGGCTACACCTTC

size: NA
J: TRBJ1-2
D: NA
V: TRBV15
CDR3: CATSRATGRNYGYTF
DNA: TGTGCCACCAGCAGAGCCACAGGACGCAACTATGGCTACACCTTC

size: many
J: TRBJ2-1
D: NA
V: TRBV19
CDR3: CASSRTNNEQFF
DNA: TGTGCCAGTAGCCGGACAAACAATGAGCAGTTCTTC

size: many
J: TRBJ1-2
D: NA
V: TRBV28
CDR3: CASSWTSGTRISYGYTF
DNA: TGTGCCAGCAGTTGGACCTCCGGGACAAGAATTTCTTATGGCTACACCTTC

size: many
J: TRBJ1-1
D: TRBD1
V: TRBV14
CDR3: CASSQGQGYTEAFF
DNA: TGTGCCAGCAGCCAAGGACAGGGTTACACTGAAGCTTTCTTT

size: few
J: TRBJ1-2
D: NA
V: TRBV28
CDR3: CASKRESSYGYTF
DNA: TGTGCCAGCAAACGGGAAAGTAGCTATGGCTACACCTTC

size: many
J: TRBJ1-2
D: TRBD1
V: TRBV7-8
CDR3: CASSSGQGTTMLYGYTF
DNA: TGTGCCAGCAGCTCCGGACAGGGGACCACTATGCTCTATGGCTACACCTTC

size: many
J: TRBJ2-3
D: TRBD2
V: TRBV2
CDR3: CASSSLAGGRTDTQYF
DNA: TGTGCCAGCAGTTCCTTAGCGGGAGGACGCACAGATACGCAGTATTTT

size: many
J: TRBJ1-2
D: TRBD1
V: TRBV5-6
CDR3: CASSSRTGPSYGYTF
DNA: TGTGCCAGCAGCTCCCGGACAGGACCCTCGTATGGCTACACCTTC

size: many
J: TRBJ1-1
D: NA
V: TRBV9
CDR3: CASSAAGVTTEAFF
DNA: TGTGCCAGCAGCGCTGCGGGGGTGACCACTGAAGCTTTCTTT

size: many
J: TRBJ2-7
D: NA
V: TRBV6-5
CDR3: CASSYTQGSYEQYF
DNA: TGTGCCAGCAGTTACACGCAGGGTTCCTACGAGCAGTACTTC

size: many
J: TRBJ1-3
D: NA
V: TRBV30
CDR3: CAWSVRNTIYF
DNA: TGTGCCTGGAGTGTTCGTAACACCATATATTTT

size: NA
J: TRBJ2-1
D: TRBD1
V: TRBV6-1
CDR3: CASSDLRGIGTDSYNEQFF
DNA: TGTGCCAGCAGTGATCTTAGGGGTATCGGGACAGACTCCTACAATGAGCAGTTCTTC

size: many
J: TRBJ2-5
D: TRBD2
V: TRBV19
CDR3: CASSETSGDQETQYF
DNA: TGTGCCAGTAGCGAAACTAGCGGGGATCAAGAGACCCAGTACTTC

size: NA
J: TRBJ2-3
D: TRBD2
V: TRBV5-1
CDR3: CASEGGALGTDTQYF
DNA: TGCGCCAGCGAGGGAGGGGCTCTTGGCACAGATACGCAGTATTTT

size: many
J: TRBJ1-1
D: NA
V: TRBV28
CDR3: CASRWTDTLNTEAFF
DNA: TGTGCCAGCAGGTGGACAGATACTTTGAACACTGAAGCTTTCTTT

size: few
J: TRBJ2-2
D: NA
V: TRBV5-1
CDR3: CASSLGHAGGGELFF
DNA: TGCGCCAGCAGCTTGGGACACGCCGGTGGCGGGGAGCTGTTTTTT

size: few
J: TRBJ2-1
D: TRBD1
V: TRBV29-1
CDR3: CSVGQGAISEQFF
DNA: TGCAGCGTAGGACAGGGGGCCATCAGTGAGCAGTTCTTC

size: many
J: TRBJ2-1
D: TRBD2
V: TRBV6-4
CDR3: CASSDSGGGEGNEQFF
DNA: TGTGCCAGCAGTGACTCCGGGGGGGGAGAGGGCAATGAGCAGTTCTTC